The TCR beta chain under discussion was sequenced for a study of CD8+ T cells in alopecia areata. cDNA reverse transcribed from extracted RNA served as the sequencing template. TCRdb's copy holds only in-frame clones and misses some; the assay was immunoSEQ multiplex PCR. Here the sample spans approximately 160,000 clones, less than 70% being singletons. Treatment noted: oral pan-JAK inhibitor, 5-10 mg twice daily. Germline V gives CDR1 SQVTM, CDR2 ANQGSEA. The CDR3 loop spans 13 amino acids. V was pared by 6 bases and J by 5 bases, with 9 bases of the junction left unmatched. This clonotype was obtained from a human donor with alopecia areata. The V and J genes are TRBV29-1 and TRBJ2-5, with 7 bases that match TRBD2. Sequencing used CD4+ T cells sorted from blood, obtained at week 24, from a patient treated with tofacitinib. As DNA, the CDR3 is TGCAGCGTGGGGACTAAACTTACTGAGACCCAGTACTTC. Translation gives CSVGTKLTETQYF.